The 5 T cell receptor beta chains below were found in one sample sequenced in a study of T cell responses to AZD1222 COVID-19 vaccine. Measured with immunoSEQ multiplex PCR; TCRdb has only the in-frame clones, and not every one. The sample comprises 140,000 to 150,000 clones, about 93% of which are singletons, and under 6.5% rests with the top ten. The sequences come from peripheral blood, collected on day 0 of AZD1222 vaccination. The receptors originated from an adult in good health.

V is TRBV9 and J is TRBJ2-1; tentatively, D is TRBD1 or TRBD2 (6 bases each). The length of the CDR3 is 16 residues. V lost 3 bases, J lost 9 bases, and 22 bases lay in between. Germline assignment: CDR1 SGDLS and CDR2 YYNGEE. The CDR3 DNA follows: TGTGCCAGCAGCGCTGAAGGTGGAGGGACATGGGCTGAGCAGTTCTTC. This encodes CASSAEGGGTWAEQFF.

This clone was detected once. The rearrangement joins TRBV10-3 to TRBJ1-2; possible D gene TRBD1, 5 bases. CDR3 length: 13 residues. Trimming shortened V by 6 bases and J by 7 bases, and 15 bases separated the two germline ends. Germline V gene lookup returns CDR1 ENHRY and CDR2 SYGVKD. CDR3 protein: CAIRRGGVGGYTF. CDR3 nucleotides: TGTGCCATCAGAAGGGGAGGGGTTGGTGGCTACACCTTC.

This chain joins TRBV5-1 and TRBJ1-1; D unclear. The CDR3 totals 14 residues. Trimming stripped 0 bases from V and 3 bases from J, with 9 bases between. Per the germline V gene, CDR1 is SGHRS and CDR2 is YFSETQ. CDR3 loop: CASSLERRDTEAFF. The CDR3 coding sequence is TGCGCCAGCAGCTTGGAACGGAGGGACACTGAAGCTTTCTTT. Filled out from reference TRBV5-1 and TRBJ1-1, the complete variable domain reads KAGVTQTPRYLIKTRGQQVTLSCSPISGHRSVSWYQQTPGQGLQFLFEYFSETQRNKGNFPGRFSGRQFSNSRSEMNVSTLELGDSALYLCASSLERRDTEAFFGQGTRLTVV.

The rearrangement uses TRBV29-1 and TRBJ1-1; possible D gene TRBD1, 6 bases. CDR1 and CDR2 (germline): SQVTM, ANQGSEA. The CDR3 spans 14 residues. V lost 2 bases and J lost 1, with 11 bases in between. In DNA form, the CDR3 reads TGCAGCGTTGAATGGGGGGGCGAGAACACTGAAGCTTTCTTT. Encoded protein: CSVEWGGENTEAFF.

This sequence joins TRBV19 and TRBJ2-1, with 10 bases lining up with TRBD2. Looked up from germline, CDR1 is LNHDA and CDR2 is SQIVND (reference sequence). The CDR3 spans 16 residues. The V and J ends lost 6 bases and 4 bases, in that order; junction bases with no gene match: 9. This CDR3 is CASSPRSSGRYNEQFF. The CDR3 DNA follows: TGTGCCAGTAGCCCCAGGAGTAGCGGGAGGTACAATGAGCAGTTCTTC.